This T cell receptor (beta chain) was captured in a study of CD4 and CD8 cells across lung adenocarcinoma regions. TCRdb itself ran the PCR reads through MiXCR, one entry per CDR3 protein. The sample has 12,000 or so distinct CDR3 sequences; approximately 50% are singletons. Samples came from patients with localized non-small cell lung adenocarcinoma. This clonotype was seen only once. One end of the junction is discordant with germline, which a read error may explain. The sequence was collected from a female donor with lung adenocarcinoma. The CD4 and CD8 labels of this study may be unreliable. What was sequenced was CD8+ T cells from the center of a lung tumor.

The DNA for the CDR3 is TGTGCCAGCAGGGCCGGTGGGCAAGAGACGCAGTATTTC. Translating gives CASRAGGQETQYF. This chain joins TRBV7-2 and TRBJ2-3; D ambiguous. Germline V gene lookup returns CDR1 SGHTA and CDR2 FQGNSA. The CDR3 loop spans 13 amino acids.